Below, one T cell receptor beta chain is given with its context. As yet, its antigen is unknown. The germline gives CDR1 KGHDR, CDR2 SFDVKD. Trimming took 10 bases from V and 8 from J; bases not matched to a gene: 5. This CDR3 region has 13 residues. This record comes from a study of T cells in Graves' hyperthyroidism and ophthalmopathy. Study-level background: Peripheral blood sampling occurred at initial diagnosis, before any treatment.

The source material, RNA transcripts, was used to amplify TCR beta CDR3 regions. First-round RT-PCR with HTBI primers amplified the TCR CDR3 region. MiXCR was run by TCRdb on the multiplex PCR reads, yielding one entry per CDR3 protein. This table has 20,000 to 30,000 distinct CDR3 sequences, approximately 49% appearing once. Blood from later-ophthalmopathy patients was taken at first hyperthyroidism diagnosis. Study results and caveats: Most clonotypes expanded in thyroid above 0.001 were likewise present in blood. Using 13 V-J features, a model discriminated ophthalmopathy from stable hyperthyroidism.

V is TRBV24-1 and J is TRBJ2-1; TRBD1 aligns across 12 bases. Sequencing was carried out using blood. The source of this sequence is a woman aged 40 to 50 with Graves' hyperthyroidism that later progressed to Graves' ophthalmopathy. DNA of the CDR3: TGTGCCACGGAGGGACAGGGGGCCCATGAGCAGTTCTTC. It translates to CATEGQGAHEQFF.